These 10 T cell receptor beta chains share one sample of origin, sequenced in a study of blood T cell repertoires in COVID-19. Some clones are missing from TCRdb's copy, which holds only in-frame ones; the method was immunoSEQ multiplex PCR. The sample lists about 90,000 clones, about nine tenths occurring once. Source material: peripheral blood. The receptors stem from a male donor with acute or convalescent COVID-19.

This clone was counted once. This rearrangement joins TRBV15 to TRBJ2-2; 12 bases are shared with TRBD1. The CDR3 length is 17 residues. Germline V gives CDR1 LNHNV, CDR2 YYDKDF (reference sequence). Unmatched junction bases numbered 4, after V lost 1 base and J lost 4 bases. The CDR3 loop is CATSRGGTGGVTGELFF. The CDR3 DNA follows: TGTGCCACCAGCAGAGGTGGGACAGGGGGCGTCACCGGGGAGCTGTTTTTT.

DNA for the CDR3: TGTGCCAGCCTAAGGGGACAGAGGGCTGGAAACACCATATATTTT. Its protein product is CASLRGQRAGNTIYF. This chain joins TRBV21-1 and TRBJ1-3; TRBD1, the D gene given by the table, was not confirmed from the DNA. TRBV21-1 is reported as a pseudogene. This CDR3 contains 15 residues.

The chain is built from TRBV5-8 and TRBJ1-5; TRBD1 is a possible D gene (6 bases). In germline, CDR1 is SGHTS, CDR2 YDEGEE. The CDR3 is made up of 15 amino acids. V was trimmed by 0 bases and J by 4 bases, leaving 11 bases between them. The CDR3 DNA reads as TGTGCCAGCAGCTTGGCGAGCAGGGGAAATCAGCCCCAGCATTTT. It encodes CASSLASRGNQPQHF.

The chain is built from TRBV5-6 and TRBJ2-2, with D perhaps matching TRBD1 (6 bases). This CDR3 has 15 amino acids. In germline, CDR1 is SGHDT, CDR2 YYEEEE. V was shortened by 4 bases and J by 1 base, with 11 bases between the two germline ends. The CDR3 sequence: CASSALDRNTGELFF. The CDR3 nucleotides are TGTGCCAGCAGCGCACTGGACAGGAACACCGGGGAGCTGTTTTTT.

The chain uses TRBV2 and TRBJ2-7; maybe TRBD1 (5 bases). This CDR3 spans 12 amino acids. V was shortened by 7 bases and J by 6 bases, with 13 bases between the two germline ends. In germline, CDR1 is SNHLY, CDR2 FYNNEI. CDR3 region: CASTGAKGEQYF. The CDR3 DNA sequence: TGTGCCAGCACTGGGGCCAAAGGCGAGCAGTACTTC.

Only one count was recorded for this clone. V is TRBV9 and J is TRBJ2-7; D call uncertain. The CDR3 is 15 amino acids. Germline loops: CDR1 SGDLS, CDR2 YYNGEE. The ends were cut back, 0 bases at V and 1 base at J, with 11 bases in the middle. In DNA, the CDR3 is TGTGCCAGCAGCGTAGGTTCCGACGGGTCCTACGAGCAGTACTTC. Translating it yields CASSVGSDGSYEQYF.

The rearrangement joins TRBV4-2 to TRBJ1-5, with 9 bases identical to TRBD1. The ends lost 3 bases at V and 1 base at J; junction bases unmatched: 10. Germline lookup yields CDR1 LGHNA and CDR2 YNFKEQ. This CDR3 is 18 amino acids long. The CDR3 DNA is TGTGCCAGCAGCCACATGCTCCCGGGACAGGGCAGCAATCAGCCCCAGCATTTT. It encodes CASSHMLPGQGSNQPQHF.

The genes are TRBV6-5 and TRBJ2-7; TRBD2 is a possible D gene (7 bases). Trimming removed 0 bases from V and 5 bases from J, with 11 bases in between. The CDR3 extends over 14 amino acids. Per germline, CDR1 MNHEY and CDR2 SVGAGI. The CDR3 DNA reads TGTGCCAGCAGTTACTCGGGGGGGGGCGACGAGCAGTACTTC. Protein sequence: CASSYSGGGDEQYF.

The chain combines TRBV19 with TRBJ2-5; 7 nucleotides align to TRBD1. Germline trimming cut 4 bases from V and 5 bases from J; bases unmatched to any gene: 10. This CDR3 spans 15 amino acids. Germline V gene data show CDR1 as LNHDA and CDR2 as SQIVND (reference sequence). CDR3 nucleotide sequence: TGTGCCAGTAGTAAGAACAGGGGACAACCCGAGACCCAGTACTTC. Translating it yields CASSKNRGQPETQYF.

The rearrangement uses TRBV7-2 and TRBJ1-1; unclear D gene. Per germline, CDR1 SGHTA and CDR2 FQGNSA. With 2 bases removed from V and 1 base from J, the gap between germline ends came to 8 bases. The length of the CDR3 is 14 residues. CDR3 sequence reads: CASSLRARNTEAFF. The DNA for the CDR3 is TGTGCCAGCAGCTTACGTGCCAGGAACACTGAAGCTTTCTTT. Complete variable domain (other parts from reference TRBV7-2 and TRBJ1-1): GAGVSQSPSNKVTEKGKDVELRCDPISGHTALYWYRQSLGQGLEFLIYFQGNSAPDKSGLPSDRFSAERTGGSVSTLTIQRTQQEDSAVYLCASSLRARNTEAFFGQGTRLTVV.